The 6 T cell receptor beta chains below were found in one sample sequenced in a study of blood T cell repertoires in COVID-19. Sequenced by immunoSEQ multiplex PCR; TCRdb stores in-frame clones only, minus some. This table holds over 150,000 clones, about three quarters found once. Sample: peripheral blood. These receptors all come from a man aged 55 to 70 with acute or convalescent COVID-19.

The chain employs TRBV27 and TRBJ2-7; 7 bases align to TRBD2. In germline, CDR1 is MNHEY, CDR2 SMNVEV (reference sequence). The CDR3 loop spans 15 amino acids. Trimming took 2 bases from V and 4 from J; bases not matched to a gene: 8. CDR3 protein: CASSLISGLEYEQYF. CDR3 coding DNA: TGTGCCAGCAGTTTAATCTCCGGACTAGAATACGAGCAGTACTTC.

The chain couples TRBV5-1 to TRBJ1-1; D remains unclear. The CDR3 runs 14 residues. Trimming left V 1 base short and J 5 bases short, with 12 bases between. Per germline, CDR1 SGHRS and CDR2 YFSETQ. CDR3 nucleotides: TGCGCCAGCAGCTTGTCGGCCGCGGGGACTGAAGCTTTCTTT. Amino acid sequence: CASSLSAAGTEAFF.

J is TRBJ2-1 and V is TRBV3-1 (or the pseudogene TRBV3-2), with a weak D call TRBD2 (6 bases). The ends were cut back, 0 bases at V and 5 bases at J, with 17 bases in the middle. The CDR3 has 17 residues. The germline CDR1 and CDR2 sequences are LGHDT and YNNKEL (reference sequence). The CDR3 coding sequence is TGTGCCAGCAGCCAAGATCGACGGGGGACGACGGACAATGAGCAGTTCTTC. This translates into CASSQDRRGTTDNEQFF.

The chain recombines TRBV10-3 with TRBJ1-1, with D maybe TRBD1 (5 bases). CDR1 and CDR2 (germline): ENHRY, SYGVKD. Trimming left V 6 bases short and J 1 base short, with 12 bases between. The CDR3 consists of 14 residues. CDR3 amino acids: CAIRGNDRNTEAFF. The CDR3 DNA sequence: TGTGCCATCAGGGGAAACGACAGGAACACTGAAGCTTTCTTT.

This chain links TRBV30 with TRBJ2-7, with unresolved D. CDR1 is GTSNPN and CDR2 is SVGIG in the germline V gene (reference sequence). V was trimmed by 0 bases and J by 4 bases, leaving 7 bases between them. This CDR3 has 12 amino acids. The CDR3: CAWSVLSYEQYF. The CDR3 DNA reads TGTGCCTGGAGTGTACTTAGTTACGAGCAGTACTTC. The full variable domain, in which reference TRBV30 and TRBJ2-7 provide the parts outside the CDR3, is SQTIHQWPATLVQPVGSPLSLECTVEGTSNPNLYWYRQAAGRGLQLLFYSVGIGQISSEVPQNLSASRPQDRQFILSSKKLLLSDSGFYLCAWSVLSYEQYFGPGTRLTVT.

J is TRBJ2-5 and V is TRBV11-1; TRBD1 agrees at 9 bases. The CDR3 is 14 residues long. Germline V gene lookup returns CDR1 SGHAT and CDR2 FQDESV (reference sequence). Germline trimming cut 5 bases from V and 5 bases from J; bases unmatched to any gene: 6. The CDR3 DNA sequence: TGTGCCAGCAGCACCCGGGACAGGGAGGAGACCCAGTACTTC. The encoded protein is CASSTRDREETQYF.